This T cell receptor (beta chain) was identified in a study of CD8 T cells in Susac syndrome. RNA amounts of about 0.5 to 1 ug underwent reverse transcription with random hexamers. TCRdb recomputed calls from the immunoSEQ multiplex PCR reads with MiXCR, one row per CDR3 protein. The table has roughly 200,000 distinct CDR3 sequences, over 90% seen once. From germline, CDR1 is SGHNT and CDR2 YYREEE (reference sequence). V was cut by 2 bases and J by 0 bases, with 14 bases left in between. This CDR3 contains 16 residues. The sequencing input was CD4+ T cells from PBMCs. The gene calls are TRBV5-4 and TRBJ1-2; D gene unclear. The receptor was isolated from a human donor with Susac syndrome. The CDR3 DNA reads as TGTGCCAGCAGCTTTGATCGCTACGGAGCTAACTATGGCTACACCTTC. Its translation: CASSFDRYGANYGYTF. Full variable domain (missing parts from reference TRBV5-4 and TRBJ1-2): ETGVTQSPTHLIKTRGQQVTLRCSSQSGHNTVSWYQQALGQGPQFIFQYYREEENGRGNFPPRFSGLQFPNYSSELNVNALELDDSALYLCASSFDRYGANYGYTFGSGTRLTVV.